This T cell receptor beta chain was retrieved from a study of cytomegalovirus exposure and HLA in healthy donors. With regard to this clone: Antigen: not known.

The PCR ran on 60 Vbeta and 13 Jbeta primers. Generated by immunoSEQ multiplex PCR, the TCRdb table keeps only in-frame clones and is missing some. The table shows about 150,000 clones, with approximately 80% occurring only once. Study findings and constraints: Per a later analysis, about 17,000 TCR beta sequences showed association with HLA alleles at 0.05 false discovery rate.

The receptor comes from a man aged 30 to 39 in good health and CMV-seropositive. Input material: PBMCs.

In nucleotides, the CDR3 is TGCGCCAGCAGCTTGGCCCGGGGACTAGCCAAAAACATTCAGTACTTC. Residues: CASSLARGLAKNIQYF. The J gene is TRBJ2-4, the V gene TRBV5-1; perhaps TRBD2 as D (6 bases). The length of the CDR3 is 16 residues. V was cut by 0 bases and J by 0 bases, with 10 bases left in between. Germline loops: CDR1 SGHRS, CDR2 YFSETQ.